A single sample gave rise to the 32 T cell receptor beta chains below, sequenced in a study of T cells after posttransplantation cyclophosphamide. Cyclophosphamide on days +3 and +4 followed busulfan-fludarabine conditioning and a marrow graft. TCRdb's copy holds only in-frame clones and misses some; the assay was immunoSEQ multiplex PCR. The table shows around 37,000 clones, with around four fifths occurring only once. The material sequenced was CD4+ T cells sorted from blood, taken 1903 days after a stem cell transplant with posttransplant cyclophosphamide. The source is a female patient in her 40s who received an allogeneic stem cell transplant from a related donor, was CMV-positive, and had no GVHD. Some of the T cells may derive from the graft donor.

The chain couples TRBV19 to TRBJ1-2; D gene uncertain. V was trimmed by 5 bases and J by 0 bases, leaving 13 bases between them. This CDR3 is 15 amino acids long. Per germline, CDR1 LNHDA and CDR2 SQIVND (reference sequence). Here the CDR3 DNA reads TGTGCCAGTAGTGTTCAGATTCTAGCTAACTATGGCTACACCTTC. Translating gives CASSVQILANYGYTF.

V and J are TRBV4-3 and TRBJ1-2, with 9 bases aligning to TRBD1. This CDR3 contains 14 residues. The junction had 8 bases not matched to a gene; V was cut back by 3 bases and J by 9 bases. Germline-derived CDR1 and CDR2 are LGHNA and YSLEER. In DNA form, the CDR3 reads TGCGCCAGCAGCCAGATGGGACAGGGAAGGAGCTACACCTTC. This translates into CASSQMGQGRSYTF.

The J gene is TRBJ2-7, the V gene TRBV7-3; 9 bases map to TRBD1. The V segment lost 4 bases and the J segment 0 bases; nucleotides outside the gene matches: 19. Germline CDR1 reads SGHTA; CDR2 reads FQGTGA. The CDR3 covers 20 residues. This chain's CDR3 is CASSSRGTGGTLKSSYEQYF. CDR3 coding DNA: TGTGCCAGCAGCTCAAGAGGTACAGGGGGCACACTCAAGAGCTCCTACGAGCAGTACTTC.

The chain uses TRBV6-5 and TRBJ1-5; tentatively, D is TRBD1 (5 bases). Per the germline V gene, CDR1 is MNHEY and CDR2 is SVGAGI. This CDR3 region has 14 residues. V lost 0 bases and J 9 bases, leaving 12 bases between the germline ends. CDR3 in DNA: TGTGCCAGCAGTTACTCGGCAGGGCTCCGGCCCCAGCATTTT. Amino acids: CASSYSAGLRPQHF.

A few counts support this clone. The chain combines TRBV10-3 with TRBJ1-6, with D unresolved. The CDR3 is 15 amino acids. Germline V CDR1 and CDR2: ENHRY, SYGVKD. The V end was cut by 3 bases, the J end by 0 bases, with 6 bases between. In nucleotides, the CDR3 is TGTGCCATCAGTGAAGGGAGCTCCTATAATTCACCCCTCCACTTT. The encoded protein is CAISEGSSYNSPLHF.

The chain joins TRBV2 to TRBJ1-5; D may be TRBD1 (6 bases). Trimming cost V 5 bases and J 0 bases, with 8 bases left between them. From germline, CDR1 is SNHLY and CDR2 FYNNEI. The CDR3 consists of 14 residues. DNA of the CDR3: TGTGCCAGCAGTTACAGGGCTAGCAATCAGCCCCAGCATTTT. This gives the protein CASSYRASNQPQHF.

The CDR3 protein is CASSHGLAFNNEQFF. CDR3 DNA sequence: TGTGCCAGCAGCCATGGGCTAGCGTTCAACAATGAGCAGTTCTTC. The chain recombines TRBV7-2 with TRBJ2-1; possible D gene TRBD2, 6 bases. The CDR3 extends over 15 amino acids. V lost 5 bases and J lost 5, with 16 bases in between. The V gene's germline CDR1 is SGHTA and CDR2 FQGNSA.

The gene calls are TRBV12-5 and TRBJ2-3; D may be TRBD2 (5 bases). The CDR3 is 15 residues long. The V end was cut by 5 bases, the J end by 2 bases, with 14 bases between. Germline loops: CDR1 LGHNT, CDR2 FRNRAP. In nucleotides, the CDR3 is TGTGCTAGTGGTCCGGTACGGGGATACACAGATACGCAGTATTTT. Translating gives CASGPVRGYTDTQYF.

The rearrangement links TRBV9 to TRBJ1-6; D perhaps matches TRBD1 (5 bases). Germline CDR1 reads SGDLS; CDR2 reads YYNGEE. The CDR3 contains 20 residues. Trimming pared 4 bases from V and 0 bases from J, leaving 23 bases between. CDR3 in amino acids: CASSPRGAQKLSSYNSPLHF. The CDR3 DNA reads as TGTGCCAGCAGCCCCCGTGGGGCACAGAAGTTAAGCTCCTATAATTCACCCCTCCACTTT.

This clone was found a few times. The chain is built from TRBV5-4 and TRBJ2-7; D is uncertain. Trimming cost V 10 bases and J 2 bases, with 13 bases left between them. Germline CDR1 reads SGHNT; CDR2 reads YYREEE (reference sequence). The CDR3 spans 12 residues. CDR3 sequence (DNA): TGTGCCGAGGCCAGCCGACCCTACGAGCAGTACTTC. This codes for CAEASRPYEQYF.

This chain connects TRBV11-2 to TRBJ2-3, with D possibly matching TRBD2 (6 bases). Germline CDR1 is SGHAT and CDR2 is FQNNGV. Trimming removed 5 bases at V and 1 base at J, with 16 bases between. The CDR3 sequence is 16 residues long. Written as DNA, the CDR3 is TGTGCCAGCAGCCTCAGAGGTGGCGGGGGCACAGATACGCAGTATTTT. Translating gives CASSLRGGGGTDTQYF.

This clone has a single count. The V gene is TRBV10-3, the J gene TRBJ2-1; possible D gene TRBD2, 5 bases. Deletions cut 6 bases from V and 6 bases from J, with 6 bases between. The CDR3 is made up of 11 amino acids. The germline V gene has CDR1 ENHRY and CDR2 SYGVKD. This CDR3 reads CAISAGNEQFF. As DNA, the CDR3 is TGTGCCATCAGCGCGGGCAATGAGCAGTTCTTC.

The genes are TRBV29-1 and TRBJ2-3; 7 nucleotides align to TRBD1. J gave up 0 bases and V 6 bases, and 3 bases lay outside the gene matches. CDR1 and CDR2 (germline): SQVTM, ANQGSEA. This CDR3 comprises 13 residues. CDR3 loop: CSVGDSSTDTQYF. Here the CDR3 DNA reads TGCAGCGTCGGGGACAGTAGCACAGATACGCAGTATTTT.

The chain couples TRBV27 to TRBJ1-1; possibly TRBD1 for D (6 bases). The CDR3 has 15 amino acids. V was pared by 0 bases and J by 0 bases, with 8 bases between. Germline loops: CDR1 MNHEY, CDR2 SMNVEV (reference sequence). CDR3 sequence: CASSLSGHLNTEAFF. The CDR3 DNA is TGTGCCAGCAGTTTATCGGGACACCTGAACACTGAAGCTTTCTTT.

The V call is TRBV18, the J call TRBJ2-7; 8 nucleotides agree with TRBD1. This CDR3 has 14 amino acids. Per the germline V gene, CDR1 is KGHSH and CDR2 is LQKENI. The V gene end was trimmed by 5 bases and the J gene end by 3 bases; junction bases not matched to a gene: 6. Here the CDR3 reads CASSSDRDDYEQYF. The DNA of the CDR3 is TGTGCCAGCTCATCGGACAGGGACGACTACGAGCAGTACTTC.

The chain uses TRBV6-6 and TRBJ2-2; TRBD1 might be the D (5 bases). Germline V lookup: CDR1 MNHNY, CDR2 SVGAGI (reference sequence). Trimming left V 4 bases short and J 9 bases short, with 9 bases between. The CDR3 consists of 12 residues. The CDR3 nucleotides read TGTGCCAGCAGTTTAAGGGGAAGGGAGCTGTTTTTT. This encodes CASSLRGRELFF.

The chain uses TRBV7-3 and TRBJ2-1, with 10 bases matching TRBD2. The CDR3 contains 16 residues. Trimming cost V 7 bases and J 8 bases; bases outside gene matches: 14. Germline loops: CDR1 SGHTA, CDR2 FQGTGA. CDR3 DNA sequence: TGTGCCAGCACCCCCGATCCGGGACTAGCGAACGATGAGCAGTTCTTC. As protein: CASTPDPGLANDEQFF.

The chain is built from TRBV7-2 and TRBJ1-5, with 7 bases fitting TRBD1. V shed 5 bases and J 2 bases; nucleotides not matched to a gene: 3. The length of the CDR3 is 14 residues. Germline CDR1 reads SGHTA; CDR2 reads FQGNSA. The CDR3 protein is CASSLQGGNQPQHF. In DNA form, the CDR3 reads TGTGCCAGCAGCCTCCAGGGGGGCAATCAGCCCCAGCATTTT.

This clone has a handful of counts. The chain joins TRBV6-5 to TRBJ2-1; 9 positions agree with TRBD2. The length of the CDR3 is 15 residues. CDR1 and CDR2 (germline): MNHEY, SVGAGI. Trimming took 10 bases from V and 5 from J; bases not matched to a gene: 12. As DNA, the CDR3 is TGTGCCACCTGGGGTAGCGGGGGATTCCACAATGAGCAGTTCTTC. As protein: CATWGSGGFHNEQFF.

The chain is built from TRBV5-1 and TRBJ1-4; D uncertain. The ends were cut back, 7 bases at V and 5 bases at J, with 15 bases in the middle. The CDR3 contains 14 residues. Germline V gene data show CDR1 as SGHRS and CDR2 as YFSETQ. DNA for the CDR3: TGCGCCAGCGGCCCGTTGGGCGCAAATGAAAAACTGTTTTTT. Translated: CASGPLGANEKLFF.

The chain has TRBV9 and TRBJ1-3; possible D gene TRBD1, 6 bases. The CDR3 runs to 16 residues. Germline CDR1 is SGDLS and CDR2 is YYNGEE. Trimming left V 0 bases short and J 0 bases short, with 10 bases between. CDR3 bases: TGTGCCAGCAGCGTAGTGGACAGCTTCTCTGGAAACACCATATATTTT. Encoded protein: CASSVVDSFSGNTIYF.

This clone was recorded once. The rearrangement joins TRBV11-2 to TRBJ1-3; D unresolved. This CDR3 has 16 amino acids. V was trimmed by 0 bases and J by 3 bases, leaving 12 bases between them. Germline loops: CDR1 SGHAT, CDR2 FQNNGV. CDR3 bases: TGTGCCAGCAGCTTAGATCTCTCTAGAGTTGGAAACACCATATATTTT. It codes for CASSLDLSRVGNTIYF.

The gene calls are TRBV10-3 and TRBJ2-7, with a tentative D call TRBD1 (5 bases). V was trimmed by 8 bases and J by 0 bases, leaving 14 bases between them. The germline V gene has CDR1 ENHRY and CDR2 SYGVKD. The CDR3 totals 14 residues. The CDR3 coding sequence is TGTGCCATCCAGTCGGACAAAATCTCCTACGAGCAGTACTTC. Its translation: CAIQSDKISYEQYF.

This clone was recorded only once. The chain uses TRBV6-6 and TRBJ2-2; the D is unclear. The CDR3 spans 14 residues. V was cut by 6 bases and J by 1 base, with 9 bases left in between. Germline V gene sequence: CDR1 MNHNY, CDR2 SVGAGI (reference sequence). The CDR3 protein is CASRFTGNTGELFF. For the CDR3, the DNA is TGTGCCAGCAGATTCACTGGGAACACCGGGGAGCTGTTTTTT.

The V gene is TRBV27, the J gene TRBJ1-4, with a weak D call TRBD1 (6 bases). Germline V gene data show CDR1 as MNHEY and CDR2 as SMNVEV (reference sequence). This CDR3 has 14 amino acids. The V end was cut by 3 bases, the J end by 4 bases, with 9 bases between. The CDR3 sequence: CASSFRGRNEKLFF. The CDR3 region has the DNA TGTGCCAGCAGTTTCAGGGGCCGTAATGAAAAACTGTTTTTT.

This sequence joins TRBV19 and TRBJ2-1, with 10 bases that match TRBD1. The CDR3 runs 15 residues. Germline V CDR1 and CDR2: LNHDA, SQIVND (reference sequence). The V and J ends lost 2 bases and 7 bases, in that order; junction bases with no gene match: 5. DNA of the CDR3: TGTGCCAGTAGTATATCGCGGACAGGGGGGAATGAGCAGTTCTTC. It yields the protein CASSISRTGGNEQFF.

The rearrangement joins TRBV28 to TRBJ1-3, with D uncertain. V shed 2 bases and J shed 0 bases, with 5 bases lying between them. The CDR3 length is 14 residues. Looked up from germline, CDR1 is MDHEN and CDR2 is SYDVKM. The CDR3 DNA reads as TGTGCCAGCAGTTTACCGGGCTCTGGAAACACCATATATTTT. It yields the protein CASSLPGSGNTIYF.

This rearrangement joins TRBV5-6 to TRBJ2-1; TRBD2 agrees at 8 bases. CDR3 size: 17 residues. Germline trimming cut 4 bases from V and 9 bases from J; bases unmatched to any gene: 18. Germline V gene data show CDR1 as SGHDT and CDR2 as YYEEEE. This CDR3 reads CASSPRGSGVLDFEQFF. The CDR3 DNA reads TGTGCCAGCAGCCCGAGGGGTAGCGGGGTATTAGATTTTGAGCAGTTCTTC.

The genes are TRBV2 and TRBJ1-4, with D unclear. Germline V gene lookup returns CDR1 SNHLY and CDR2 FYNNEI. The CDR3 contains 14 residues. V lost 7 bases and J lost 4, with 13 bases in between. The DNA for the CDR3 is TGTGCCAGCACCGCGGGCCTCCTTAATGAAAAACTGTTTTTT. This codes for CASTAGLLNEKLFF.

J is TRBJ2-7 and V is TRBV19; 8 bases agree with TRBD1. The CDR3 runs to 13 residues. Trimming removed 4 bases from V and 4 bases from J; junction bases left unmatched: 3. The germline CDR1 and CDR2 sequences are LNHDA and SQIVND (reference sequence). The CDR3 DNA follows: TGTGCCAGTAGTAGACAGGGGACTTACGAGCAGTACTTC. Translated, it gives CASSRQGTYEQYF.

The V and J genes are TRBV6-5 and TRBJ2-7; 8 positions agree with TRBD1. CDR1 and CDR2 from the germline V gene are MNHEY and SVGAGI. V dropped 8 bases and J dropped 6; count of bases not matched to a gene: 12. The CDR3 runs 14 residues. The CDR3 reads CASGETGERGEQYF. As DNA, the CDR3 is TGTGCCAGCGGGGAGACAGGGGAGCGTGGCGAGCAGTACTTC.

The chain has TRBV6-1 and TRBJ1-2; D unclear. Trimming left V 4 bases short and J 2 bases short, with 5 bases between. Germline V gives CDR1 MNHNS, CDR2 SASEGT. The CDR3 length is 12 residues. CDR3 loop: CASSGHNYGYTF. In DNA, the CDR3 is TGTGCCAGCAGTGGGCACAACTATGGCTACACCTTC.